This T cell receptor (beta chain) was sequenced for a study of blood T cell repertoires in COVID-19. Overall study: The analysed material was cDNA or gDNA that came from T cells, B-cell-depleted T cells, or PBMCs.

Germline values: CDR1 LNHDA, CDR2 SQIVND (reference sequence). With V trimmed by 5 bases and J by 6 bases, 11 bases remained unmatched. This CDR3 has 16 residues. In the original processing: Amplifying reference gene primers gave estimates of nucleated cell counts. TCRdb's copy holds only in-frame clones and misses some; the assay was immunoSEQ multiplex PCR. D and trimming were read from the DNA, whereas the V and J calls and clone size are those reported in that table. The sample contains 200,000 to 250,000 clones, roughly 89% of which appear only once. Everyone who took part was roughly 18 to 89 years old, and they came from fewer than 25 US areas. Assignment of participants to cohorts was predicated upon participant-reported clinical history.

The V call is TRBV19, the J call TRBJ1-2; 11 bases are shared with TRBD1. What was sequenced was PBMCs or T cells enriched from blood (not recorded which). The clonotype comes from a woman aged 25 to 39 with acute COVID-19. The CDR3 nucleotides read TGTGCCAGTAGTGCACTCGCCCGGACAGGGGGCGATGGCTACACCTTC. It translates to CASSALARTGGDGYTF.